One and the same sample provided the 9 T cell receptor beta chains below, sequenced in a study of shared clonotypes between healthy human individuals. The method was immunoSEQ multiplex PCR; TCRdb's version includes in-frame clones alone and lacks a portion of them. The repertoire holds fewer than 2.5 million clones, with approximately 94% as singletons. Specimen: naive CD4+ T cells from PBMCs. The subset: CD45RA+ positively selected. The receptors originated from a man younger than 35 in good health. Some clones in this sample may be carry-over from other donors' samples.

V usage is TRBV6-5 and J usage is TRBJ1-4; D might be TRBD1 (5 bases). Trimming took off 2 bases at V and 1 base at J, with 11 bases between the two ends. From germline, CDR1 is MNHEY and CDR2 SVGAGI. The length of the CDR3 is 16 residues. CDR3 sequence reads: CASSYAGVETNEKLFF. CDR3 sequence (DNA): TGTGCCAGCAGTTACGCGGGGGTAGAAACTAATGAAAAACTGTTTTTT.

The gene calls are TRBV28 and TRBJ1-4; the D gene is possibly TRBD1 (5 bases). Trimming pared 7 bases from V and 0 bases from J, leaving 12 bases between. The CDR3 spans 15 residues. Germline V lookup: CDR1 MDHEN, CDR2 SYDVKM. Here the CDR3 reads CASNSRDATNEKLFF. In DNA form, the CDR3 reads TGTGCCAGCAACAGCAGGGACGCAACTAATGAAAAACTGTTTTTT.

The genes are TRBV18 and TRBJ2-3, with TRBD2 matching 7 bases. The J segment lost 2 bases and the V segment lost 3 bases, leaving 11 bases of the junction unmatched. The CDR3 contains 17 residues. Germline values: CDR1 KGHSH, CDR2 LQKENI. In DNA form, the CDR3 reads TGTGCCAGCTCACCCAACGACATGGGGAGGGTCACAGATACGCAGTATTTT. Its protein product is CASSPNDMGRVTDTQYF.

This chain links TRBV10-1 with TRBJ2-2; TRBD1 matches at 7 bases. This CDR3 spans 15 amino acids. Germline loops: CDR1 WNHNN, CDR2 SYGVQD (reference sequence). V lost 6 bases and J lost 0; bases outside the gene matches: 4. The CDR3 is CASSPGTANTGELFF. The CDR3 DNA follows: TGCGCCAGCAGCCCGGGGACAGCGAACACCGGGGAGCTGTTTTTT.

V is TRBV7-2 and J is TRBJ2-7; D possibly matches TRBD1 or TRBD2 (5 bases each). The CDR3 is 14 residues long. Germline CDR1 reads SGHTA; CDR2 reads FQGNSA. Trimming stripped 5 bases from V and 2 bases from J, with 13 bases between. In DNA form, the CDR3 reads TGTGCCAGCAGCCCCCGAGGGGAAACCTACGAGCAGTACTTC. It is translated as CASSPRGETYEQYF. The whole variable domain, remainder taken from reference TRBV7-2 and TRBJ2-7, is GAGVSQSPSNKVTEKGKDVELRCDPISGHTALYWYRQSLGQGLEFLIYFQGNSAPDKSGLPSDRFSAERTGGSVSTLTIQRTQQEDSAVYLCASSPRGETYEQYFGPGTRLTVT.

The chain links TRBV11-3 to TRBJ2-2; the D is unclear. The CDR3 is 13 residues long. V shed 1 base and J shed 6 bases, with 6 bases lying between them. The germline CDR1 and CDR2 sequences are SGHNT and YENEEA. CDR3 residues: CASSLASAGELFF. The CDR3 DNA reads as TGTGCCAGCAGCTTAGCCAGCGCCGGGGAGCTGTTTTTT.

Details on this clone: Distinct nucleotide sequences in the sample also encode this CDR3. V and J are TRBV29-1 and TRBJ2-7; perhaps TRBD1 as D (5 bases). V lost 4 bases, J lost 0 bases, and 7 bases lay in between. The germline CDR1 and CDR2 sequences are SQVTM and ANQGSEA. The CDR3 sequence is 12 residues long. The CDR3: CSVGQGSYEQYF. In DNA, the CDR3 is TGCAGCGTTGGCCAGGGCTCCTACGAGCAGTACTTC.

Regarding this clone: Other DNA sequences from this sample encode an identical CDR3 as well. The chain joins TRBV5-1 to TRBJ2-5; 14 nucleotides align to TRBD2. CDR1 is SGHRS, CDR2 YFSETQ, per germline. The CDR3 has 15 residues. The J segment lost 5 bases and the V segment lost 2 bases, leaving 2 bases of the junction unmatched. In DNA form, the CDR3 reads TGCGCCAGCAGCTTCGGGACTAGCGGGAGTGAGACCCAGTACTTC. It encodes CASSFGTSGSETQYF.

V is TRBV6-5 and J is TRBJ2-3, with D maybe TRBD2 (6 bases). The germline V gene encodes CDR1 MNHEY and CDR2 SVGAGI. The CDR3 consists of 16 residues. V lost 2 bases and J lost 2, with 14 bases in between. The CDR3 DNA follows: TGTGCCAGCAGTTACAAGTCGGGAGCGGCCACAGATACGCAGTATTTT. It yields the protein CASSYKSGAATDTQYF.